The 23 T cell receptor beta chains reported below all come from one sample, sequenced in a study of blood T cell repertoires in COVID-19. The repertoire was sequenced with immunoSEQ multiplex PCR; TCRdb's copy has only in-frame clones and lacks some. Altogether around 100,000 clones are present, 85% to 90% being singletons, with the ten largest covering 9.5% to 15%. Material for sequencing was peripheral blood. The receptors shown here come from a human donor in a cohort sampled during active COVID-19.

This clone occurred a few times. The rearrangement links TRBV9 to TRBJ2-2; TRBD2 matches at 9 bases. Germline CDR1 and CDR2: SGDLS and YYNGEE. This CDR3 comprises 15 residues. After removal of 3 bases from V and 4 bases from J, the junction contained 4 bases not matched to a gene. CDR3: CASSALAGATGELFF. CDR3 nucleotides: TGTGCCAGCAGCGCTTTAGCGGGAGCCACCGGGGAGCTGTTTTTT.

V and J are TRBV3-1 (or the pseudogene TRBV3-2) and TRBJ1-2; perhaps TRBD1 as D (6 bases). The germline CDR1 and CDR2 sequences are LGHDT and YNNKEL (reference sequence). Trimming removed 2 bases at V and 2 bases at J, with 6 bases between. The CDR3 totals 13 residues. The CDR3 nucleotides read TGTGCCAGCAGCCAAACAGGGAACTATGGCTACACCTTC. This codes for CASSQTGNYGYTF.

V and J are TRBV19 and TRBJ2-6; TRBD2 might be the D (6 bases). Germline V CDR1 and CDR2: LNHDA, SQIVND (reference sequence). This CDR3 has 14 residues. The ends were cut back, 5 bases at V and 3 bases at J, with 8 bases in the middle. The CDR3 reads CASSAGSGANVLTF. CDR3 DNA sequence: TGTGCCAGTAGTGCGGGAAGTGGGGCCAACGTCCTGACTTTC.

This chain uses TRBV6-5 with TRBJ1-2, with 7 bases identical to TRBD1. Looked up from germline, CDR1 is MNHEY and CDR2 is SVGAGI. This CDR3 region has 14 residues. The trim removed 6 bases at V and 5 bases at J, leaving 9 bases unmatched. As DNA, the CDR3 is TGTGCCAGCAGACCCACGACAGGGACTTATGGCTACACCTTC. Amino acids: CASRPTTGTYGYTF.

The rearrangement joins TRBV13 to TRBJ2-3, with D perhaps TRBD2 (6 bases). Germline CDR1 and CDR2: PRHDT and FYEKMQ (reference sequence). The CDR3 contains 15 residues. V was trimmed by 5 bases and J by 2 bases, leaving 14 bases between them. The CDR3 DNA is TGTGCCAGCAGCGCCGGGACTCTAAACACAGATACGCAGTATTTT. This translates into CASSAGTLNTDTQYF.

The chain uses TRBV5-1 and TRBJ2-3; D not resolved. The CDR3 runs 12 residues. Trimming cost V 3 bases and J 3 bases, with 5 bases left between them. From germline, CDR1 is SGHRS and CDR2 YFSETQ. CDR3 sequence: CASSSGTDTQYF. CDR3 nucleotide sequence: TGCGCCAGCAGCTCAGGAACAGATACGCAGTATTTT.

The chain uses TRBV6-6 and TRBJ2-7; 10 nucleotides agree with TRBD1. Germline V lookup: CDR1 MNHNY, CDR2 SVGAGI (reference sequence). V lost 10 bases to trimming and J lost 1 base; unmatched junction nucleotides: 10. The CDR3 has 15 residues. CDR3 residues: CATSGGDRGSYEQYF. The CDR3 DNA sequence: TGTGCCACCTCGGGTGGGGACAGGGGTTCCTACGAGCAGTACTTC.

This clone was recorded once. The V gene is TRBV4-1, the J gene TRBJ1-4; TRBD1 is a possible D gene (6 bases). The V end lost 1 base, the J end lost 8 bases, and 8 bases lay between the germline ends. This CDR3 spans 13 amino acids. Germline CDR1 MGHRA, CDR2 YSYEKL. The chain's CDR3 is CASSQVRGEKLFF. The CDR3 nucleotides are TGCGCCAGCAGCCAAGTTAGGGGGGAAAAACTGTTTTTT.

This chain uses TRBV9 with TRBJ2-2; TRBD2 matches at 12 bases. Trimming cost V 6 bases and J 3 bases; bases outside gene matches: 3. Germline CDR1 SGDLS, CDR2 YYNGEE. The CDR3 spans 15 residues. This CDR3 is CASKTSGSDTGELFF. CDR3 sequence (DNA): TGTGCCAGCAAGACTAGCGGGAGTGACACCGGGGAGCTGTTTTTT.

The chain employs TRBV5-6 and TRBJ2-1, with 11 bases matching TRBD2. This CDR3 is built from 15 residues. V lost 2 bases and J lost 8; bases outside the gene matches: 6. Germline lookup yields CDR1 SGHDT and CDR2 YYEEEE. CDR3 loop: CASSFLLAGGYEQFF. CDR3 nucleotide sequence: TGTGCCAGCAGCTTTTTGCTAGCGGGGGGCTATGAGCAGTTCTTC. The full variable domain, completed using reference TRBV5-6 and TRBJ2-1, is DAGVTQSPTHLIKTRGQQVTLRCSPKSGHDTVSWYQQALGQGPQFIFQYYEEEERQRGNFPDRFSGHQFPNYSSELNVNALLLGDSALYLCASSFLLAGGYEQFFGPGTRLTVL.

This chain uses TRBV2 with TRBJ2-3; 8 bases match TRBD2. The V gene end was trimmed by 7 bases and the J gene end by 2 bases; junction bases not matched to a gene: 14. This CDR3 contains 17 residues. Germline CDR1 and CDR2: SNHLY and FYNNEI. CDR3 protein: CASTDQQLAAFTDTQYF. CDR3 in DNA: TGTGCCAGCACCGACCAGCAACTAGCGGCCTTCACAGATACGCAGTATTTT. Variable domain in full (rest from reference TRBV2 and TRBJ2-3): EPEVTQTPSHQVTQMGQEVILRCVPISNHLYFYWYRQILGQKVEFLVSFYNNEISEKSEIFDDQFSVERPDGSNFTLKIRSTKLEDSAMYFCASTDQQLAAFTDTQYFGPGTRLTVL.

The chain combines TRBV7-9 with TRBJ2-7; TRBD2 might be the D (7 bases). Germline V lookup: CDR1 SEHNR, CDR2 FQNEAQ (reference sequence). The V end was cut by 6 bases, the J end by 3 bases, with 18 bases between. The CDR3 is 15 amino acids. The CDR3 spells CASSPGQGGGYEQYF. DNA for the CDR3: TGTGCCAGCAGTCCCGGGCAGGGAGGGGGCTACGAGCAGTACTTC.

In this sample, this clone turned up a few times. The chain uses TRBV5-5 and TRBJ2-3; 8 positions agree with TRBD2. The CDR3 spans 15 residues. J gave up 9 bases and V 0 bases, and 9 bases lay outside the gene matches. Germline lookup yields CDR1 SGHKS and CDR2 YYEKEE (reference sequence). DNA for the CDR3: TGTGCCAGCAGCTTGGTTGGACTAGCTCAAGTCACGCAGTATTTT. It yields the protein CASSLVGLAQVTQYF.

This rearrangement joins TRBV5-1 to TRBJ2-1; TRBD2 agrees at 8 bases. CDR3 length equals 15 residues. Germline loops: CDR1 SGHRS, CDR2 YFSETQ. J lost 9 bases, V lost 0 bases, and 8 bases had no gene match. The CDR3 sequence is CASSLALAAPGEQFF. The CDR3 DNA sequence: TGCGCCAGCAGCTTGGCACTAGCGGCCCCGGGTGAGCAGTTCTTC.

The CDR3 here is CASSLSGEDWNTEAFF. The CDR3 DNA is TGCGCCAGCAGCTTGTCGGGGGAGGACTGGAACACTGAAGCTTTCTTT. V and J are TRBV5-1 and TRBJ1-1; tentative D call: TRBD1 (5 bases). Between the trimmed V and J ends, which lost 1 base and 1 base, there was a span of 14 bases. CDR1 SGHRS and CDR2 YFSETQ come from the germline V gene. This CDR3 is 16 amino acids long.

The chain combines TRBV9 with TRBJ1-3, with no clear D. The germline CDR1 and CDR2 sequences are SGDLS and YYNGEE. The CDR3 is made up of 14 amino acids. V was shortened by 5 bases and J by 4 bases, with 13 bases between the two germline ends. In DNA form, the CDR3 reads TGTGCCAGCAGTGAAACCCTATACGGAAACACCATATATTTT. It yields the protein CASSETLYGNTIYF.

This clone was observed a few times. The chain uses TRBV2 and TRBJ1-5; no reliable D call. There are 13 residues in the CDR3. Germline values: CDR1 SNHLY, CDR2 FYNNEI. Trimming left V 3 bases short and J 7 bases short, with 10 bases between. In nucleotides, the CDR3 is TGTGCCAGCAGTGACTTTCAGGTCCAGCCCCAGCATTTT. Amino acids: CASSDFQVQPQHF.

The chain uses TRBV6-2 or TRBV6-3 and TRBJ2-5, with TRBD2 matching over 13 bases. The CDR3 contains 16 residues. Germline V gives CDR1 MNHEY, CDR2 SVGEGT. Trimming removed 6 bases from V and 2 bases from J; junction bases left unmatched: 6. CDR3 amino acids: CASSPGLAGPQETQYF. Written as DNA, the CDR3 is TGTGCCAGCAGCCCGGGACTAGCGGGACCTCAAGAGACCCAGTACTTC.

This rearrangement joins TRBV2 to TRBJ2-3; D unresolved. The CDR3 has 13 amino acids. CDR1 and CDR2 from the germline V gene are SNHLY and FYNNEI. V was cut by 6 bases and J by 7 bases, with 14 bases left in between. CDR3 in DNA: TGTGCCAGCAGCCCCGACTCCCTGTATACGCAGTATTTT. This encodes CASSPDSLYTQYF.

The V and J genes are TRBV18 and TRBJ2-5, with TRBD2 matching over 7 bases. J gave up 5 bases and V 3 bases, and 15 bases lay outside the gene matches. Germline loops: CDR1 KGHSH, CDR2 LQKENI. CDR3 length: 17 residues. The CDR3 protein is CASSPGGGAPTSETQYF. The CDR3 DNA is TGTGCCAGCTCACCTGGCGGGGGAGCCCCCACCTCGGAGACCCAGTACTTC.

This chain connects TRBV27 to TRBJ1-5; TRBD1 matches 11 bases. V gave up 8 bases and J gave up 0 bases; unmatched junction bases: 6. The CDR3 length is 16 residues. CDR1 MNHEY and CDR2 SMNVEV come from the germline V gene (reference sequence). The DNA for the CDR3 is TGTGCCAGCGCGGACAGGGGGCCATATAGCAATCAGCCCCAGCATTTT. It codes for CASADRGPYSNQPQHF.

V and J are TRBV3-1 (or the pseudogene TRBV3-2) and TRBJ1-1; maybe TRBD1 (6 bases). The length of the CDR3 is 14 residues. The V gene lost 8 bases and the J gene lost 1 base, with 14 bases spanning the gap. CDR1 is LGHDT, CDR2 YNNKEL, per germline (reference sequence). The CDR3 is CASGQGIPNTEAFF. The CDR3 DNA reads TGTGCCAGCGGTCAGGGGATTCCGAACACTGAAGCTTTCTTT.

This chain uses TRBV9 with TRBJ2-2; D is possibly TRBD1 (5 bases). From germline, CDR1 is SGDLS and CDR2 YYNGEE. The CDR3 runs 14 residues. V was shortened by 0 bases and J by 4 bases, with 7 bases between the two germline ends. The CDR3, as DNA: TGTGCCAGCAGCGTAGGACAGTTCACCGGGGAGCTGTTTTTT. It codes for CASSVGQFTGELFF.